This T cell receptor (beta chain) was sequenced in a study of T cell repertoires in cytomegalovirus infection (dated by TCRdb to the late 2010s). Context from the whole study: Peptide stimulations targeted recently identified HLA-C-restricted CMV epitopes, whose presentation resists viral immunomodulation, together with well-studied HLA-B-restricted epitopes. Donor HLA type was relevant to the analysis, as public TCR beta signatures indicated carriage of CMV infection together with the matching HLA type. General conclusions and limits of the study: The ex vivo response was dominated by HLA-C-restricted CMV-specific TCR beta clonotypes, which also provided the single most frequent clonotype in two of eight donors. In both this cohort and an independent roughly 330-donor cohort, the cumulative frequency of public TCR beta family members distinguished carriers of CMV infection plus the relevant HLA type.

On this clonotype itself: The target of this receptor is not known. No base qualities exist here, and no much larger clone lies one base off it.

The sequencing machine was an Illumina HiSeq 1500. Clones were called with MiXCR by TCRdb after fastp trimmed the public reads at Q25, and only in-frame beta chains were retained. Each entry merges the rows of one CDR3 protein and shows their most common DNA and genes. The sample yields approximately 910,000 distinct CDR3 sequences; approximately 32% were counted once. Clones ranked in the top ten supply around 15% of the sample. What this sample's treatment or condition label stands for: in vitro stimulation with specific CMV peptide epitopes to enrich CMV-specific T cells. The sequencing used cultured CD8+ T cells from PBMCs, collected from culture after CMV antigen stimulation. This sequence originates from a human donor in good health (CMV status not recorded). Some clones in this sample may be carry-over from other donors' samples.

Here the CDR3 is given as CASSYSGQMKEFF. Read as DNA, the sequence is TGTGCCAGCAGTTACTCGGGACAGATGAAGGAGTTCTTC. The chain is encoded by TRBV6-8 joined to TRBJ2-1; 7 of the junction bases match TRBD1. Trimming takes 0 bases off V and 14 bases off J; junction bases not matched to a gene: 7. The germline V gene gives CDR1 as MNHGY and CDR2 as SAAAGT. From the cysteine up to the phenylalanine, the CDR3 has a length of 13 residues. Only the CDR3 DNA is retained, 39 bases long and in frame from the first base.